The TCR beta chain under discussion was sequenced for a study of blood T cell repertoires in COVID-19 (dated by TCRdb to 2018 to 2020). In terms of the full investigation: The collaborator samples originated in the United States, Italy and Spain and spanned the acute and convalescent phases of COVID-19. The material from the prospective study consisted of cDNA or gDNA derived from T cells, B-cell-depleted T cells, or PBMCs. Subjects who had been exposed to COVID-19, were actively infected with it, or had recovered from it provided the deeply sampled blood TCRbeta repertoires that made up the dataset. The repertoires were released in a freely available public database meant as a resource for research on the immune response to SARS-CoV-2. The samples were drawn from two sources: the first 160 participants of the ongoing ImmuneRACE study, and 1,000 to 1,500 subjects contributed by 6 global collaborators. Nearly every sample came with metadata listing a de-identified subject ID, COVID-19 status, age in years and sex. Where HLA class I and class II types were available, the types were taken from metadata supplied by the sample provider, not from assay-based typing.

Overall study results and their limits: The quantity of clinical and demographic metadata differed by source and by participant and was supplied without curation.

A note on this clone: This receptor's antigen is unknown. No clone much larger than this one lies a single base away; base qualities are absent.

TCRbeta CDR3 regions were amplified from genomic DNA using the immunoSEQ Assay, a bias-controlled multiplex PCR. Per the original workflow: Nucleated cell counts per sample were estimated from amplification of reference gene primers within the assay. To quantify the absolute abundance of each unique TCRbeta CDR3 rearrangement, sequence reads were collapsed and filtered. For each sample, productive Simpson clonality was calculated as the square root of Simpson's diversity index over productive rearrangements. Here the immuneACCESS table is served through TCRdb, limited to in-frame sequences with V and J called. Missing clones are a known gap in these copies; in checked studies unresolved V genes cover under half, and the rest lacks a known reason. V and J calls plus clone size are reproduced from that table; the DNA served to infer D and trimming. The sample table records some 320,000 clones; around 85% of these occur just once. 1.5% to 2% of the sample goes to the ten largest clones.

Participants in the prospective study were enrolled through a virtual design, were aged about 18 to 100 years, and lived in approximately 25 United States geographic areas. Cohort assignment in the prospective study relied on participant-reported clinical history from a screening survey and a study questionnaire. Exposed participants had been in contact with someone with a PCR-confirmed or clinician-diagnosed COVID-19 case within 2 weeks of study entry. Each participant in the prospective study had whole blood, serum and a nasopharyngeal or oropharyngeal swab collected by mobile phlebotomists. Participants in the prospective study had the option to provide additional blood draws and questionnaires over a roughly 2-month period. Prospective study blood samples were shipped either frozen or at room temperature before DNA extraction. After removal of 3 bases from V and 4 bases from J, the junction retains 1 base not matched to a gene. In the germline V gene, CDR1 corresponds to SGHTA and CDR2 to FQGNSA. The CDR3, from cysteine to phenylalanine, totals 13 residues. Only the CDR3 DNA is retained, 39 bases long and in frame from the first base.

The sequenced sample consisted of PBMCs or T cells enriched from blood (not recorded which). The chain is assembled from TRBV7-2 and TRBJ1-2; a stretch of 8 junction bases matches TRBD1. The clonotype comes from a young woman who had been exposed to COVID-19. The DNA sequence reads TGTGCCAGCAGCTTTACAGGGGGCTATGGCTACACCTTC. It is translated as CASSFTGGYGYTF. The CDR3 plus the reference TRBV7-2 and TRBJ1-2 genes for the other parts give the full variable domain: GAGVSQSPSNKVTEKGKDVELRCDPISGHTALYWYRQSLGQGLEFLIYFQGNSAPDKSGLPSDRFSAERTGGSVSTLTIQRTQQEDSAVYLCASSFTGGYGYTFGSGTRLTVV.